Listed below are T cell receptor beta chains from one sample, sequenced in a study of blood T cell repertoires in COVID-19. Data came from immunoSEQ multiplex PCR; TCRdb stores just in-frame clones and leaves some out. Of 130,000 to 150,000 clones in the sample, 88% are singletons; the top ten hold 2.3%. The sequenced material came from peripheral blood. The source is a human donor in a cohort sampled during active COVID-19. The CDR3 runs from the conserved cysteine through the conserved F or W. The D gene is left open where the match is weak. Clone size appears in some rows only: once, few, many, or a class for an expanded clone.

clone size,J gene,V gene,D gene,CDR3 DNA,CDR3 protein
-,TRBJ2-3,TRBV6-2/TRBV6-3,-,TGTGCCAGCAGTTACAGCACTAGCCTGGATACGCAGTATTTT,CASSYSTSLDTQYF
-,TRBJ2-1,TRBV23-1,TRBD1,TGCGCCAGCAGTCAATCTTGGACAGGGGACGACAATGAGCAGTTCTTC,CASSQSWTGDDNEQFF
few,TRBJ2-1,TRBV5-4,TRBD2,TGTGCCAGCAGCTTAGGAGCGGGAGGGCCTCAGGATGAGCAGTTCTTC,CASSLGAGGPQDEQFF
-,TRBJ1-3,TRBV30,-,TGTGCCTGGAACCCAAGAGTCTCTGGAAACACCATATATTTT,CAWNPRVSGNTIYF
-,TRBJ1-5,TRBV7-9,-,TGTGCCAGCAGCTTAACCCTCGGGTGGCCCCAGCATTTT,CASSLTLGWPQHF
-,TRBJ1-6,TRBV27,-,TGTGCCAGCAGACCCCAGGGGTCGCCTAATTCACCCCTCCACTTT,CASRPQGSPNSPLHF
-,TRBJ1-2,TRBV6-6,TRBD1,TGTGCCAGCAGTTACTCGACCTCAGGGGGCGACTATGGCTACACCTTC,CASSYSTSGGDYGYTF
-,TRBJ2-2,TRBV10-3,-,TGTGCCATCAGTGAGTCTTACACGAACACCGGGGAGCTGTTTTTT,CAISESYTNTGELFF
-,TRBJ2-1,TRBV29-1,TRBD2,TGCAGCGTTGTTAGCGGGGGGGCCGGTGAGCAGTTCTTC,CSVVSGGAGEQFF
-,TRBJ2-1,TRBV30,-,TGTGCCTGGGGGGGCGCGTACCATGAGCAGTTCTTC,CAWGGAYHEQFF
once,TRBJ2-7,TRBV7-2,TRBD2,TGTGCCAGCAGCTTAGGCGGCGGGGGGGTTGGTTTAGACGAGCAGTACTTC,CASSLGGGGVGLDEQYF
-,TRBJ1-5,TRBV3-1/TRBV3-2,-,TGTGCCAGCAGCCTCGACAAGAATCAGCCCCAGCATTTT,CASSLDKNQPQHF
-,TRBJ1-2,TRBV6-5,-,TGTGCCAGCCGACGGGGGGAGGGTGACTATGGCTACACCTTC,CASRRGEGDYGYTF
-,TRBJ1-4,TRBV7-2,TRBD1,TGTGCCAGCAGCCCCGATCCCGACAGGGTTCCTGAAAAACTGTTTTTT,CASSPDPDRVPEKLFF
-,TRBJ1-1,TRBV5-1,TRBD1,TGCGCCAGCAGCTTTTTGCCAGGGGGACCCTCTGAAGCTTTCTTT,CASSFLPGGPSEAFF
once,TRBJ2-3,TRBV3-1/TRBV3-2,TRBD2,TGTGCCAGCAGCCACAGCGGGGGGCAAAATACGCAGTATTTT,CASSHSGGQNTQYF
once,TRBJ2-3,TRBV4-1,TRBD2,TGCGCCAGCGGACTAGCGGGAGGAGATACGCAGTATTTT,CASGLAGGDTQYF
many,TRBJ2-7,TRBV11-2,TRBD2,TGTGCCAGCAGCTTAGTTTTACTAGCGGGAGATCGCAGCTACGAGCAGTACTTC,CASSLVLLAGDRSYEQYF
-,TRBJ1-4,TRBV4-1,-,TGCGCCAGCAGCCAAGTTTGGGCGACAGGTGGTAAGGAAAAACTGTTTTTT,CASSQVWATGGKEKLFF
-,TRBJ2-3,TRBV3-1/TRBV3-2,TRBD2,TGTGCCAGCAGCCAAACGTCGACTAGCGGGTCCCAGCGGACAGATACGCAGTATTTT,CASSQTSTSGSQRTDTQYF
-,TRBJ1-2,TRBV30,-,TGTGCCTGGAGTACAGGAGGGGGGGGAGGTAACTATGGCTACACCTTC,CAWSTGGGGGNYGYTF
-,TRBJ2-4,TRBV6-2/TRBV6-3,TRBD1,TGTGCCAGCAGTTACTCGAGCCCGGGACAGGGAAGGAACATTCAGTACTTC,CASSYSSPGQGRNIQYF
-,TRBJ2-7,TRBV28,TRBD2,TGTGCCAGCAGTTCGGGACTAGCAGACTTCGAGCAGTACTTC,CASSSGLADFEQYF
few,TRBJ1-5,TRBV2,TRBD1,TGTGCCAGCACCTTGACAGGGTCGGGTCAGCCCCAGCATTTT,CASTLTGSGQPQHF
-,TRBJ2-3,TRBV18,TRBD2,TGTGCCAGCTCACCTACTAGCGGGGGCACAGATACGCAGTATTTT,CASSPTSGGTDTQYF
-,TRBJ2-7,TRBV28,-,TGTGCCAGCAGTTATCAGTCGGGCCAGGGGTACTACGAGCAGTACTTC,CASSYQSGQGYYEQYF
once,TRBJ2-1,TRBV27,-,TGTGCCAGCCGCGGGGCATACAATGAGCAGTTCTTC,CASRGAYNEQFF
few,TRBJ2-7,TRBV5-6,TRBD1,TGTGCCAGCAGCTTTGGGACAGGGCTCTACGAGCAGTACTTC,CASSFGTGLYEQYF
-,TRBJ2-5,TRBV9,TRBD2,TGTGCCAGCAGCCAAGCCCCGACTAGCCGAGAGACCCAGTACTTC,CASSQAPTSRETQYF
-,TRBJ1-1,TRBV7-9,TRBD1,TGTGCCACGAGCAGGGGGACGGCAGAAGCTTTCTTT,CATSRGTAEAFF
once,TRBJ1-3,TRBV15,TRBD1,TGTGCCACCAGCAGCCGACAGGGGGCGAAAAACACCATATATTTT,CATSSRQGAKNTIYF
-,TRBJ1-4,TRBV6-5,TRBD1,TGTGCCAGCGAGGACAGGGGTGGAACTAATGAAAAACTGTTTTTT,CASEDRGGTNEKLFF
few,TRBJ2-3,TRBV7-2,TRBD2,TGTGCCAGCAGTCGGGACTACCTTAGCACAGATACGCAGTATTTT,CASSRDYLSTDTQYF
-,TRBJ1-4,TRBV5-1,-,TGCGCCAGCAGCTCCTCAGGGGCGTCTTATGAAAAACTGTTTTTT,CASSSSGASYEKLFF
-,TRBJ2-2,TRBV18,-,TGTGCCAGCTCAGTTATCGGAGGGCGCACCGGGGAGCTGTTTTTT,CASSVIGGRTGELFF
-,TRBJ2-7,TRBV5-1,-,TGCGCCAGCAGCTTGACAGTCTCCTACGAGCAGTACTTC,CASSLTVSYEQYF
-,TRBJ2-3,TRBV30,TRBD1,TGTGCCTGGAGTGTGGCACAGGGGGCGAGGAACACAGATACGCAGTATTTT,CAWSVAQGARNTDTQYF
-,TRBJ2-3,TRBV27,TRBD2,TGTGCCAGCAGTTCCCGGGGACTAGTCACAGATACGCAGTATTTT,CASSSRGLVTDTQYF
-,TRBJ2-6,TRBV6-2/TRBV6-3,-,TGTGCCAGCAGTTACCTTCCCCCTGTCCTGACTTTC,CASSYLPPVLTF
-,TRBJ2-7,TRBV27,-,TGTGCCAGCAGTTTCGGGTACGAGCAGTACTTC,CASSFGYEQYF
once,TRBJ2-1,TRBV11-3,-,TGTGCCAGCAGCACCCGTAGCAGGGGAAACAATGAGCAGTTCTTC,CASSTRSRGNNEQFF
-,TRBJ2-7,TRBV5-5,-,TGTGCCAGCAGCTTTAGACAGGAGACCTACGAGCAGTACTTC,CASSFRQETYEQYF
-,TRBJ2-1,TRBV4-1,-,TGCGCCAGCAGCCAAGATCTCCATGAGCAGTTCTTC,CASSQDLHEQFF
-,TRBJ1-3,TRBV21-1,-,TGTGCCAGCAGCACTGTGGCCCAGAACACCATATATTTT,CASSTVAQNTIYF
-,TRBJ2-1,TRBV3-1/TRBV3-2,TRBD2,TGTGCCAGCAGCCAATTTAGCGGGGGGGCTTACAATGAGCAGTTCTTC,CASSQFSGGAYNEQFF